Below, one TCR beta chain is given with its context. This clonotype is medium-sized (0.01 to 0.1%) by its frequency; no count is available. It has no known antigen specificity. These data originate in a study of CXCR3-negative and CXCR3-positive naive CD8 T cells (dated by TCRdb to between 2019 and 2020). Regarding the research as a whole: In total, 130 million to 150 million TRB reads were obtained, which works out to roughly 1.5 +/- 0.3 million reads per library. Data from 11 donors, pooled across two independent experiments, went into the diversity and physicochemical repertoire analyses. For the TRBV-TRBJ cluster analysis, the naive subsets came from a handful of donors, while the memory cells came from 3 donors.

For every CD8+ T cell subset, over 250,000 cells were flow-sorted straight into RLT lysis buffer, and each subset was sorted in triplicate. To keep memory contaminants out, a stringent definition of naive CD8+ T cells was applied: CD45RO-CCR7+CD27+CD95-. Peripheral blood mononuclear cells were isolated from buffy coats using standard density gradient centrifugation. A FACSAria III was used to flow-sort naive CD8+ T cells into CXCR3-negative and CXCR3-positive populations. Total RNA was extracted from sorted cells using an RNeasy Mini Kit. Counted from cysteine to phenylalanine, this CDR3 has 13 amino acids. The coding DNA is unavailable. Per the germline V gene, MGHDK is the CDR1 and SYGVNS is the CDR2. Here is what the overall study found, with its caveats: CXCR3 expression partially decreased after cryopreservation, so most assays used freshly isolated PBMCs. TRB CDR3s from CXCR3-positive naive cells showed higher hydrophobicity (lower Kidera factor 4), lower energy, and higher strength and volume indices than CXCR3-negative naive cells. Similar TRBV-TRBJ usage was shown by naive CXCR3-negative and CXCR3-positive cells from the same donor, whereas distinct patterns were shown by memory cells. Comparably high repertoire diversity was found in both naive subsets, whereas much lower repertoire diversity was found in memory CD8+ T cells. Because surface CD5, which is linked to self-reactivity in mice, was comparable between the naive subsets, TCR interaction strength was also inferred from the physicochemical properties of TRB CDR3s.

The sequencing machine was a NextSeq 550. The Human TCR Profiling Kit (MiLaboratory) was used to make UMI-labeled 5' RACE TRB cDNA libraries. cDNA synthesis used the entire amount of extracted RNA, and PCR amplification then used the entire amount of cDNA produced. Libraries were prepared in parallel with an identical number of PCR cycles. Per the original workflow: MIGEC and MiXCR extracted about 53,000 +/- 10,000 unique UMI-labeled TRB cDNA molecules per library, requiring at least two reads per UMI. On average, each library contained approximately 40,000 +/- 10,000 functional in-frame TRB CDR3 nucleotide clonotypes without stop codons. After downsampling to 5000 UMI-labeled TRB molecules per sample, diversity metrics such as normalized Shannon-Wiener and Chao1 were calculated in VDJtools. Clonotype-size-weighted physicochemical properties of the central five CDR3 residues (interaction energy, strength, volume and Kidera factor 4) were computed in VDJtools. Each CDR3 protein sequence appears as one entry after TCRdb reprocessed the reads, and no DNA is included. It is TCRdb's table, rather than the study itself, that gives the V and J calls and clone size. The sample table on file contains about 6,800 distinct CDR3 sequences. 1% to 1.5% of the sample belongs to the ten largest clones.

This TCR came from a human donor in good health. Some clones in this sample may be carry-over from other donors' samples. The chain joins TRBV25-1 to TRBJ2-1. Sample: naive CXCR3- CD8+ T cells from blood. The sample's cell subset or site label is to be understood as: CD45RO-CCR7+CD27+CD95- naive CD8+ T cells lacking CXCR3 (TNR3-). CDR3 reads: CASSDLSTSEQFF.